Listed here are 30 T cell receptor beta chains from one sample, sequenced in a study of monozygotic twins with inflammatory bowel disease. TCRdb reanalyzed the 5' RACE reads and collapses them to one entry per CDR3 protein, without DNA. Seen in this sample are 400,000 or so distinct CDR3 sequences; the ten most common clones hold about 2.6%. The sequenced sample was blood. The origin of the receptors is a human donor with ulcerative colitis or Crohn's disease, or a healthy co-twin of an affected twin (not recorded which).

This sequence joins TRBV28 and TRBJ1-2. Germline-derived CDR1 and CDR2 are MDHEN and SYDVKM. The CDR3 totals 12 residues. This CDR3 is CASSSVTYGYTF.

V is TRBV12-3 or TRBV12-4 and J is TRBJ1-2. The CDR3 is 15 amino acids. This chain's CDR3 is CASSSSLEGPYGYTF.

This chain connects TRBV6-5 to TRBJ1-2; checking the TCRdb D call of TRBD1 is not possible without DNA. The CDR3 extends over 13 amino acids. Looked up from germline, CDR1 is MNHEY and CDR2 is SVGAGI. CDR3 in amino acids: CASRRTGPYGYTF.

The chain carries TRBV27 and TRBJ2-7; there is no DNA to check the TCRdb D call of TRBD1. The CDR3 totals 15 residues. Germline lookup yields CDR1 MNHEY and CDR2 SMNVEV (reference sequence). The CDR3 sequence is CASSLTAKISYEQYF.

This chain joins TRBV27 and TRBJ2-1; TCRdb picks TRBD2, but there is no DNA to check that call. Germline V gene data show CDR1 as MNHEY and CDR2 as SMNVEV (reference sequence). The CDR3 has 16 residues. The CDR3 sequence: CASSLSGISWINEQFF.

CDR3 loop: CSANRGSSYNEQFF. This chain links TRBV20-1 with TRBJ2-1; as DNA is missing, the TRBD1 call by TCRdb cannot be tested. Germline lookup yields CDR1 DFQATT and CDR2 SNEGSKA (reference sequence). CDR3 size: 14 residues.

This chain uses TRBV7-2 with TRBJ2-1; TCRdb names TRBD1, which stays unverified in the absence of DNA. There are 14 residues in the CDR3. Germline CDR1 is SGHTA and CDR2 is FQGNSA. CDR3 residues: CASSPRTGENEQFF.

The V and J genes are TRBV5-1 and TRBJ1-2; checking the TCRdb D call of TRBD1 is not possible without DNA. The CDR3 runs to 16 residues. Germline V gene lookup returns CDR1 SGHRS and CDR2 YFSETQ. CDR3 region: CASSLAAGGLSYGYTF.

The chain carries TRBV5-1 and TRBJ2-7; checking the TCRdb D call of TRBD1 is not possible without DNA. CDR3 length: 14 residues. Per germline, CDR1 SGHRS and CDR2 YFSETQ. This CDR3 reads CASSFVTGNYEQYF.

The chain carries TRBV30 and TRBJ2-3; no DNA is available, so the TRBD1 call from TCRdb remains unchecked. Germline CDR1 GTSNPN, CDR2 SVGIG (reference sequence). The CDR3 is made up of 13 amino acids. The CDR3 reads CAGTRGDTDTQYF.

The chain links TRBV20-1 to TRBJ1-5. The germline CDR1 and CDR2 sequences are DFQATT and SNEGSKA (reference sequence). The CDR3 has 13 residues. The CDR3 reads CSAPGGVNQPQHF.

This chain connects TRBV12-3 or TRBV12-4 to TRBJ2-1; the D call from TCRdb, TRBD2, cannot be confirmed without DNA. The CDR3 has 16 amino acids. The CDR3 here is CASSPRLAGGYNEQFF.

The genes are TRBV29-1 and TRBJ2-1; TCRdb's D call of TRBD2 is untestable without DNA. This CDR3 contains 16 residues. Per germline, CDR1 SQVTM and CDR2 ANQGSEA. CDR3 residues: CSVEDSGGRSYNEQFF.

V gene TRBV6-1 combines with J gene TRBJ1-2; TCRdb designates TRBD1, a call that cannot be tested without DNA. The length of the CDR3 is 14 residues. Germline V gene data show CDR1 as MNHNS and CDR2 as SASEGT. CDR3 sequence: CASSPIQGNGGYTF.

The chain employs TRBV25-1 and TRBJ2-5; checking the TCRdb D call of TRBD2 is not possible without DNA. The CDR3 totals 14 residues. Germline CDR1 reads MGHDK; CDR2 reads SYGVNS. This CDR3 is CASSDTGLAETQYF.

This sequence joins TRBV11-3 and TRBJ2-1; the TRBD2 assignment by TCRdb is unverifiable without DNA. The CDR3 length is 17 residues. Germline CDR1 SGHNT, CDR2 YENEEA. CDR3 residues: CASSFQGTSNQYNEQFF.

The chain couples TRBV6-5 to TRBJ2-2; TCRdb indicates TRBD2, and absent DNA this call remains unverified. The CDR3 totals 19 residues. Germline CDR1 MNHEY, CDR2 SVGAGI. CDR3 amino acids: CASSYPPTSGRAPPGELFF.

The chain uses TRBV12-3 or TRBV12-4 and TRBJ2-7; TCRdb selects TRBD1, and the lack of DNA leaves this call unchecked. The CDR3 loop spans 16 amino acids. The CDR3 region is CASSSNRGLPFDEQYF.

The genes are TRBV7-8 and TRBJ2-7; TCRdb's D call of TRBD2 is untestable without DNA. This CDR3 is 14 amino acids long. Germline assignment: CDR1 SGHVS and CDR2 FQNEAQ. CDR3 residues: CASSPGLAGLEQYF.

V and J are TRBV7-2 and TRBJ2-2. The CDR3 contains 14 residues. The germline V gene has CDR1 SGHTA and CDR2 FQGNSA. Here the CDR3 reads CASSLDLTSRELFF.

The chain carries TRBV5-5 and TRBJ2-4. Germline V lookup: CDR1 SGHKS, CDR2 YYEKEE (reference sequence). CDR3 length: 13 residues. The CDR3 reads CASSTQLGNIQYF.

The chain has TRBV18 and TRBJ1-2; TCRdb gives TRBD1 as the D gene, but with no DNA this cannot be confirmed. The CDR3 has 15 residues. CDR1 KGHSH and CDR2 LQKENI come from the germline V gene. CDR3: CASSPPERGVYGYTF. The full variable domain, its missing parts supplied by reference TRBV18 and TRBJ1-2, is NAGVMQNPRHLVRRRGQEARLRCSPMKGHSHVYWYRQLPEEGLKFMVYLQKENIIDESGMPKERFSAEFPKEGPSILRIQQVVRGDSAAYFCASSPPERGVYGYTFGSGTRLTVV.

This CDR3 reads CASSQDRGGNYGYTF. This sequence joins TRBV3-1 and TRBJ1-2; TCRdb's assignment of TRBD1 cannot be checked, as there is no DNA. CDR1 LGHDT and CDR2 YNNKEL come from the germline V gene (reference sequence). The CDR3 consists of 15 residues. Using reference TRBV3-1 and TRBJ1-2 for the parts outside the CDR3, the full variable domain is DTAVSQTPKYLVTQMGNDKSIKCEQNLGHDTMYWYKQDSKKFLKIMFSYNNKELIINETVPNRFSPKSPDKAHLNLHINSLELGDSAVYFCASSQDRGGNYGYTFGSGTRLTVV.

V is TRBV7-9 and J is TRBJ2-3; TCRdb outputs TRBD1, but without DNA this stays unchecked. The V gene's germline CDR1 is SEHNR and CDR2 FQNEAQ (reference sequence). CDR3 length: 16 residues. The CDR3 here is CASTPLRGESTDTQYF.

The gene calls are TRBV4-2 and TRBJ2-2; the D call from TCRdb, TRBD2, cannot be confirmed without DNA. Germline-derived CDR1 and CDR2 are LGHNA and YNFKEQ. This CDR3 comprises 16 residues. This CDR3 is CASSQVAVKNTGELFF.

CDR3 loop: CASSPGGGRSYEQYF. This chain joins TRBV18 and TRBJ2-7; TCRdb proposes TRBD1, but this gene call is untestable without DNA. CDR1 KGHSH and CDR2 LQKENI come from the germline V gene. CDR3 length: 15 amino acids. The full variable domain, with the rest looked up from reference TRBV18 and TRBJ2-7, is NAGVMQNPRHLVRRRGQEARLRCSPMKGHSHVYWYRQLPEEGLKFMVYLQKENIIDESGMPKERFSAEFPKEGPSILRIQQVVRGDSAAYFCASSPGGGRSYEQYFGPGTRLTVT.

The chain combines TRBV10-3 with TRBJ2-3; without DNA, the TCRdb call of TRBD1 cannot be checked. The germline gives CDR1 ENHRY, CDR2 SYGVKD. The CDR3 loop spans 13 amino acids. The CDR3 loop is CAITDRVMDTQYF.

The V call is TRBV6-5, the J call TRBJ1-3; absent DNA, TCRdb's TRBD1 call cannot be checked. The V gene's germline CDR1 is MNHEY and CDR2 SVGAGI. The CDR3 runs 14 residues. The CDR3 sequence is CASSYGARGNTIYF.

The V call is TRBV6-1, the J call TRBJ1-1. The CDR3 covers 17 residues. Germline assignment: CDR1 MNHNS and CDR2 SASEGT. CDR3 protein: CASSEGDSLGRNTEAFF.

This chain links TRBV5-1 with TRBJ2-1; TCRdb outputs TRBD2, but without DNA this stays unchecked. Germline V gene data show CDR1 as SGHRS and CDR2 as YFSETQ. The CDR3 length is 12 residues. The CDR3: CASSRTDLEQFF.